The subject of this entry is one TCR beta chain. Which antigen it targets is not known. No much larger clone exists at a distance of one base, and base qualities are not known. Its CDR3 holds 13 amino acids, cysteine through phenylalanine. Just the 39-base CDR3 DNA is kept, in frame starting at base 1. V lost 4 bases and J lost 4 bases, and the count of bases not matched to a germline gene is 5. CDR1 and CDR2 are read off the germline V gene as SQVTM and ANQGSEA. The data belong to a study of spatial heterogeneity in lung cancer (dated by TCRdb to about 2019). Some background on the complete study: Beta-chain transcripts were consistently detected in greater numbers than alpha-chain transcripts, which likely reflects a higher abundance of beta-chain transcripts. In non-small cell lung cancer, the study made a quantitative comparison of TCR alpha and beta repertoires among multiple tumor regions, matched nontumor lung and blood. Nonsynonymous mutation counts, determined by whole-exome sequencing of tumor tissue, were related to TCR repertoire features. At surgery, both alpha and beta chains were TCR-sequenced in about 200 tumor regions, 64 matched nontumor lung samples and some 56 PBMC samples. In the raw uncorrected reads, each unique combination of TCR and UMI appeared more than ten times on average. In tumor regions, TCR transcript counts showed a strong correlation with a T cell transcriptional module score from matched bulk RNA-seq.

Results the study describes overall, beyond this receptor: Confirming at a functional level the hypothesis that regional TCRs recognize regional mutations was considered to require additional single-cell paired TCR alpha and beta sequencing. Estimated TCR-seq coverage of tumor T cells was only around 7.2% for alpha chains and 12% to 15% for beta chains. A correlation was observed between the number of expanded intratumoral alpha and beta TCRs and the tumor nonsynonymous mutation count. The count of ubiquitous expanded TCRs correlated with the count of ubiquitous nonsynonymous mutations, and the count of regional expanded TCRs correlated with the count of regional nonsynonymous mutations.

The library was made by 5' RACE. The sequencing machine was a NextSeq 500. The TCR library protocol attached a unique molecular identifier to each TCR cDNA molecule to allow correction of PCR and sequencing errors. On the authors' methods: TCR identification, UMI-based error correction and CDR3 extraction were performed with Decombinator tools. Expanded TCRs were defined as those above a frequency of 2 per 1,000, corresponding to the top 1% of the tumor frequency distribution. Expanded tumor TCRs statistically deemed absent (corrected P<0.05) from at least one tumor region were classed as regional, and all other expanded tumor TCRs were classed as ubiquitous. Each repertoire was subsampled 100 times to 5,000 TCRs, after which Renyi diversity was computed with the R vegan package. To build CDR3 similarity networks, amino acid triplet string-kernel similarity was used, and CDR3s were connected when their pairwise similarity was above 0.82. Clones were called with MiXCR by TCRdb after fastp trimmed the public reads at Q25, and only in-frame beta chains were retained. Every entry covers one CDR3 protein and lists the most common genes and DNA from its rows. In this record, the V and J calls reflect TCRdb's handling and not the investigators' own analysis. Counted in this sample were fewer than 7,000 distinct CDR3 sequences; over 12% of them appeared once. Roughly 10% of the sample goes to the ten largest clones.

What the time point label conveys for this sample: sample taken at primary tumor resection. The donors were 65 to 90 patients from the lung TRACERx cohort who had early-stage, untreated non-small cell lung cancer. Without any cell sorting, TCR sequencing was performed on whole RNA extracted either from tumor and nontumor lung tissue or from cryopreserved PBMC samples. A patient was chosen for TCR sequencing only when enough RNA was available from at least two tumor regions. Tumor and adjacent nontumor lung specimens were reviewed by a lung pathologist before selection. The source is a male donor with early-stage non-small cell lung cancer. The chain is encoded by TRBV29-1 joined to TRBJ2-5; 8 junctional bases match TRBD1. Sample: lung tumor tissue, taken at surgery. The nucleotides read TGCAGCGTTGGGACAGGGCCGCGAGAGACCCAGTACTTC. It specifies CSVGTGPRETQYF.